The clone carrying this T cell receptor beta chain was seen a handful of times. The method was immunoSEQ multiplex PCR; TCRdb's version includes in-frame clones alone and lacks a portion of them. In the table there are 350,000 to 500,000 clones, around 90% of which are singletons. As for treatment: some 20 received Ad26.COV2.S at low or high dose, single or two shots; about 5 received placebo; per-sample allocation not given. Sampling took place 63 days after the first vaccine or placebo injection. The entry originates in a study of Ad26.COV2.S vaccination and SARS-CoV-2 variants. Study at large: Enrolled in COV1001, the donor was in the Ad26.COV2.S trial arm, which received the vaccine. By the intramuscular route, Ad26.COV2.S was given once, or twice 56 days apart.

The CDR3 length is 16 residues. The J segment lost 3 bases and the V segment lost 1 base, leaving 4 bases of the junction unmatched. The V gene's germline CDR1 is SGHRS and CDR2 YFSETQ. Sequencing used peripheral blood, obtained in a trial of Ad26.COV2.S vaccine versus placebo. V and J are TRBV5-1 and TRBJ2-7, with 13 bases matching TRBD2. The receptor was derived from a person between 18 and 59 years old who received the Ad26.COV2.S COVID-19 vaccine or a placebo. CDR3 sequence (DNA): TGCGCCAGCAGCTTGCGGACTAGCGGGAGTATCTACGAGCAGTACTTC. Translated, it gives CASSLRTSGSIYEQYF.